Below, 19 T cell receptor beta chains from the same sample are listed, as sequenced in a study of T cell repertoires in cytomegalovirus infection. These TCRs are of unknown antigen specificity. Each CDR3 protein is one row after TCRdb ran MiXCR on the reads. The sample yields about 920,000 distinct CDR3 sequences, 25% to 40% seen once. The specimen comprised cultured CD8+ T cells from PBMCs, sampled from culture after CMV antigen stimulation. These receptors all come from a human donor in good health (CMV status not recorded). Some clones in this sample may be carry-over from other donors' samples.

The V and J genes are TRBV12-5 and TRBJ1-2, with TRBD1 identical over 11 bases. The length of the CDR3 is 13 residues. Germline V CDR1 and CDR2: LGHNT, FRNRAP. V was clipped by 6 bases and J by 8 bases; unmatched bases: 5. The CDR3 region is CASGLDRGQGYTF. The CDR3 DNA reads as TGTGCTAGTGGCCTGGACAGGGGGCAGGGCTACACCTTC.

This clonotype was seen at least ten times. This chain joins TRBV11-3 and TRBJ2-3; 11 nucleotides match TRBD1. CDR3 length: 14 residues. Losses at the gene ends were 3 bases for V and 5 bases for J; bases not matched to a gene: 1. The germline V gene has CDR1 SGHNT and CDR2 YENEEA. The CDR3 DNA is TGTGCCAGCAGCTTGGGACAGGGGGTAGATACGCAGTATTTT. It yields the protein CASSLGQGVDTQYF.

This clonotype has more than one count but fewer than ten. V and J are TRBV4-2 and TRBJ2-7; D gene ambiguous. V was cut by 1 base and J by 0 bases, with 7 bases left in between. Per the germline V gene, CDR1 is LGHNA and CDR2 is YNFKEQ. The CDR3 runs 14 residues. The CDR3 is CASSQVESSYEQYF. The CDR3, as DNA: TGTGCCAGCAGCCAAGTTGAGAGCTCCTACGAGCAGTACTTC.

This chain uses TRBV10-3 with TRBJ2-3; D is undetermined. Trimming removed 2 bases from V and 3 bases from J, with 6 bases in between. In germline, CDR1 is ENHRY, CDR2 SYGVKD. CDR3 length: 13 amino acids. The CDR3 loop is CAISEPDTDTQYF. The CDR3 DNA is TGTGCCATCAGTGAGCCTGATACAGATACGCAGTATTTT.

This clonotype was counted at least ten times. This chain joins TRBV12-3 or TRBV12-4 and TRBJ2-5; 8 nucleotides match TRBD2. J was trimmed by 1 base and V by 3 bases; bases with no gene match: 4. The CDR3 totals 15 residues. CDR3 in DNA: TGTGCCAGCAGTTTTGGGCGGGGGGTCCAAGAGACCCAGTACTTC. Amino acids: CASSFGRGVQETQYF.

This clonotype was observed a handful of times. V and J are TRBV6-2 or TRBV6-3 and TRBJ1-1; the D is unclear. The CDR3 is 16 amino acids. The germline V gene has CDR1 MNHEY and CDR2 SVGEGT. V gave up 8 bases and J gave up 0 bases, with 19 bases separating them. In DNA, the CDR3 is TGTGCCAGCTCGAGCGGGGAGGCCTACATGAACACTGAAGCTTTCTTT. Amino acids: CASSSGEAYMNTEAFF.

The chain couples TRBV6-5 to TRBJ1-6; weak D call: TRBD1 (6 bases). Germline V gives CDR1 MNHEY, CDR2 SVGAGI. The length of the CDR3 is 17 residues. V lost 0 bases and J 4 bases, leaving 13 bases between the germline ends. The CDR3 DNA reads as TGTGCCAGCAGTTACTCGACGGACAGTAATTATAATTCACCCCTCCACTTT. Protein: CASSYSTDSNYNSPLHF.

This clonotype was counted once. J is TRBJ2-5 and V is TRBV7-9; 9 bases align to TRBD1. Germline assignment: CDR1 SEHNR and CDR2 FQNEAQ (reference sequence). The CDR3 is 17 amino acids. V shed 5 bases, J shed 1 base, and the junction held 11 bases outside the gene matches. DNA for the CDR3: TGTGCCAGCAGCGGACAGGGGACAAGGCCGACCCAAGAGACCCAGTACTTC. It encodes CASSGQGTRPTQETQYF.

This clonotype was recorded once. The chain links TRBV13 to TRBJ1-1; D is unresolved. V was clipped by 5 bases and J by 7 bases, with 8 bases between them. The germline CDR1 and CDR2 sequences are PRHDT and FYEKMQ (reference sequence). There are 11 residues in the CDR3. DNA of the CDR3: TGTGCCAGCAGCCTGAGAATTGAAGCTTTCTTT. As protein: CASSLRIEAFF.

This clonotype was seen a handful of times. The chain employs TRBV10-3 and TRBJ1-1, with TRBD1 identical over 8 bases. Germline V gene data show CDR1 as ENHRY and CDR2 as SYGVKD. CDR3 length equals 18 residues. Trimming at V came to 8 bases and at J to 1 base, leaving 18 bases not matched to a gene. DNA of the CDR3: TGTGCCATCGGTCCACGTGCAGGGGGCTTAGGGGAGAACACTGAAGCTTTCTTT. It translates to CAIGPRAGGLGENTEAFF.

J is TRBJ1-1 and V is TRBV29-1; possibly TRBD1 for D (6 bases). With 4 bases removed from V and 5 bases from J, the gap between germline ends came to 11 bases. The CDR3 covers 12 residues. Germline assignment: CDR1 SQVTM and CDR2 ANQGSEA. For the CDR3, the DNA is TGCAGCGTTGTCCGAGGGGGTACTGAAGCTTTCTTT. This codes for CSVVRGGTEAFF.

The V gene is TRBV4-1, the J gene TRBJ2-7; 8 bases fit TRBD2. The ends lost 2 bases at V and 1 base at J; junction bases unmatched: 7. The CDR3 is 16 amino acids. Germline lookup yields CDR1 MGHRA and CDR2 YSYEKL. This chain's CDR3 is CASSQMVAGGSYEQYF. CDR3 nucleotide sequence: TGCGCCAGCAGCCAAATGGTTGCGGGGGGTTCCTACGAGCAGTACTTC.

This clonotype was seen a single time. This chain uses TRBV10-3 with TRBJ1-5, with D hard to call. The CDR3 spans 14 residues. Trimming pared 0 bases from V and 6 bases from J, leaving 9 bases between. Germline V gives CDR1 ENHRY, CDR2 SYGVKD. The chain's CDR3 is CAISESAVVQPQHF. In nucleotides, the CDR3 is TGTGCCATCAGTGAGTCGGCGGTAGTTCAGCCCCAGCATTTT.

A few counts support this clonotype. CDR3 nucleotide sequence: TGCAGCGTGGGCTACAGGGGAAGCGAAGACGGCTACACCTTC. Translation: CSVGYRGSEDGYTF. This chain joins TRBV29-1 and TRBJ1-2, with 7 nucleotides matching TRBD1. Germline V gene data show CDR1 as SQVTM and CDR2 as ANQGSEA. The CDR3 is made up of 14 amino acids. The V and J ends lost 6 bases and 8 bases, in that order; junction bases with no gene match: 15.

This chain links TRBV28 with TRBJ2-7, with 7 bases that match TRBD2. CDR1 is MDHEN, CDR2 SYDVKM, per germline. Trimming cost V 6 bases and J 0 bases; bases outside gene matches: 11. The CDR3 is made up of 16 amino acids. As DNA, the CDR3 is TGTGCCAGCAGCGACCGGGGGGTTGAAAGCTCCTACGAGCAGTACTTC. Its protein is CASSDRGVESSYEQYF.

Ten or more counts support this clonotype. CDR3 sequence reads: CASSSTPGDGYTF. CDR3 sequence (DNA): TGTGCCAGCAGTTCAACCCCAGGGGATGGCTACACCTTC. V usage is TRBV12-3 or TRBV12-4 and J usage is TRBJ1-2, with D possibly matching TRBD1 (6 bases). The CDR3 has 13 amino acids. With 4 bases removed from V and 6 bases from J, the gap between germline ends came to 12 bases.

The chain carries TRBV6-2 or TRBV6-3 and TRBJ2-7; D is uncertain. CDR1 and CDR2 from the germline V gene are MNHEY and SVGEGT. V gave up 2 bases and J gave up 6 bases, with 14 bases separating them. The CDR3 is made up of 14 amino acids. For the CDR3, the DNA is TGTGCCAGCAGTTACGCGAGGATCGGGTCCGAGCAGTACGTC. It is translated as CASSYARIGSEQYV.

Ten or more counts support this clonotype. V usage is TRBV7-8 and J usage is TRBJ1-2; the D gene is possibly TRBD1 (5 bases). The CDR3 is 17 amino acids. Germline assignment: CDR1 SGHVS and CDR2 FQNEAQ. With 6 bases removed from V and 7 bases from J, the gap between germline ends came to 27 bases. The CDR3 region is CASSLGSVQDTRLGYTF. The CDR3 DNA reads as TGTGCCAGCAGTCTAGGGTCGGTCCAGGACACTCGCCTTGGCTACACCTTC. Full variable domain (remainder filled in from reference TRBV7-8 and TRBJ1-2): GAGVSQSPRYKVAKRGQDVALRCDPISGHVSLFWYQQALGQGPEFLTYFQNEAQLDKSGLPSDRFFAERPEGSVSTLKIQRTQQEDSAVYLCASSLGSVQDTRLGYTFGSGTRLTVV.

CDR3 coding DNA: TGTGCCAGTAGTAGGGAGGCGCGGGGGGGCTTTCCCCTCTACGAGCAGTACTTC. Protein product: CASSREARGGFPLYEQYF. J is TRBJ2-7 and V is TRBV19, with 9 nucleotides matching TRBD2. Germline CDR1 is LNHDA and CDR2 is SQIVND (reference sequence). CDR3 length: 18 amino acids. The V gene end was trimmed by 4 bases and the J gene end by 3 bases; junction bases not matched to a gene: 16. The variable domain in full, with the rest retrieved from reference TRBV19 and TRBJ2-7, is DGGITQSPKYLFRKEGQNVTLSCEQNLNHDAMYWYRQDPGQGLRLIYYSQIVNDFQKGDIAEGYSVSREKKESFPLTVTSAQKNPTAFYLCASSREARGGFPLYEQYFGPGTRLTVT.